The rows below give T cell receptor beta chains drawn from one sample of a study of type 1 regulatory T cells. MiXCR, applied by TCRdb to the reads, yields one record per CDR3 protein. The data contain approximately 90,000 distinct CDR3 sequences, about a third of them singletons. The sequenced sample consisted of CD4+ T cells, either the whole sample or a sorted fraction (not recorded which). The receptor source for this set is a human donor in good health. Each CDR3 is given with its conserved first and last residue. The order of the fields is CDR3 length, V gene, CDR3 protein.

>13|TRBV10-3
CAIMGSSYNEQFF
>15|TRBV7-8
CASSLAWQGAQPQHF
>13|TRBV5-5
CASSLGDYNEQFF
>15|TRBV5-5
CASSLSDRAYNEQFF
>16|TRBV4-1
CASSPGRGVSHSPLHF
>14|TRBV28
CASRQGPSTDTQYF
>14|TRBV7-2
CASSQRGVQYGYTF
>15|TRBV20-1
CSAPRASGASYEQYF
>16|TRBV24-1
CATSESPGTSVGELFF
>11|TRBV2
CASRAMETQYF
>16|TRBV5-1
CASSLADRLGVSGYTF
>12|TRBV20-1
CSAKREINTQYF
>14|TRBV18
CASSPIGITDTQYF
>13|TRBV10-3
CAIRGTSHNEQFF
>13|TRBV7-3
CASSRWMNTETFF
>13|TRBV9
CASSVAPRWEQFF
>15|TRBV5-1
CASSSGGAGQETQYF
>13|TRBV7-9
CASSALGAYEQYF
>18|TRBV24-1
CATSDTLAGGLGADTQYF
>15|TRBV5-5
CASSLGGLSPTEAFF
>14|TRBV5-4
CASSLEARPNEQFF
>14|TRBV3-1
CASSRTSGSDTQYF
>13|TRBV20-1
CSGAGGMNTEAFF
>14|TRBV3-1
CASSQGATSGTQYF
>13|TRBV20-1
CSAHTGGFQPQHF
>16|TRBV6-1
CASSGLRQGYSYEQYF
>17|TRBV12-3/TRBV12-4
CASSFPTGTGGNTEAFF
>14|TRBV3-1
CASSSTGGDYGYTF
>14|TRBV7-2
CASSPGGSNNEQFF
>15|TRBV7-2
CASSLLGAAGNEQFF